A selection of T cell receptor beta chains follows, all from one sample in a study of cytomegalovirus exposure and HLA in healthy donors. Assay used: immunoSEQ multiplex PCR; TCRdb lists only in-frame clones, some missing. The repertoire holds approximately 100,000 clones, about 80% seen once, with just over 2% in the top ten. What was sequenced was PBMCs. Source of these receptors: a human donor in good health. Both conserved end residues are part of each CDR3. Each record gives: D gene, J gene, V gene, clone size, CDR3 protein, CDR3 DNA. A D gene is named only where the DNA matches it firmly. Rows may omit the clone size; those that give it use once, few, many or a size class.

D gene: NA; J gene: TRBJ1-1; V gene: TRBV21-1; clone size: NA; CDR3 protein: CASSTAKTVNTEAFF; CDR3 DNA: TGTGCCAGCAGCACCGCCAAGACAGTTAACACTGAAGCTTTCTTT
D gene: NA; J gene: TRBJ1-1; V gene: TRBV18; clone size: NA; CDR3 protein: CASSPTEAGNTEAFF; CDR3 DNA: TGTGCCAGCTCACCTACTGAGGCCGGCAACACTGAAGCTTTCTTT
D gene: NA; J gene: TRBJ2-5; V gene: TRBV28; clone size: NA; CDR3 protein: CASSLGLQETQYF; CDR3 DNA: TGTGCCAGCAGTTTAGGACTGCAAGAGACCCAGTACTTC
D gene: TRBD2; J gene: TRBJ2-7; V gene: TRBV27; clone size: once; CDR3 protein: CASSPRGAPSYEQYF; CDR3 DNA: TGTGCCAGCAGTCCGCGGGGGGCACCTTCCTACGAGCAGTACTTC
D gene: TRBD2; J gene: TRBJ2-1; V gene: TRBV27; clone size: few; CDR3 protein: CASSLSTSGSIDEQFF; CDR3 DNA: TGTGCCAGCAGTTTATCGACTAGCGGGAGTATCGATGAGCAGTTCTTC
D gene: NA; J gene: TRBJ1-1; V gene: TRBV25-1; clone size: few; CDR3 protein: CASSETPGVAMNTEAFF; CDR3 DNA: TGTGCCAGCAGCGAAACCCCAGGGGTTGCGATGAACACTGAAGCTTTCTTT
D gene: NA; J gene: TRBJ2-4; V gene: TRBV5-8; clone size: NA; CDR3 protein: CASSLYTTLRENIQYF; CDR3 DNA: TGTGCCAGCAGCTTGTATACCACATTGAGGGAAAACATTCAGTACTTC
D gene: TRBD1; J gene: TRBJ1-3; V gene: TRBV6-5; clone size: NA; CDR3 protein: CASSYRTGHGNTIYF; CDR3 DNA: TGTGCCAGCAGTTACAGGACAGGACACGGAAACACCATATATTTT
D gene: NA; J gene: TRBJ2-7; V gene: TRBV7-6; clone size: NA; CDR3 protein: CASSTTDSLYEQYF; CDR3 DNA: TGTGCCAGCAGCACGACGGACAGTCTCTACGAGCAGTACTTC
D gene: NA; J gene: TRBJ1-1; V gene: TRBV4-1; clone size: NA; CDR3 protein: CASSQGRLLGTEAFF; CDR3 DNA: TGCGCCAGCAGCCAAGGGAGGTTATTGGGGACTGAAGCTTTCTTT
D gene: TRBD1; J gene: TRBJ2-2; V gene: TRBV6-1; clone size: few; CDR3 protein: CASSRDRRNTGELFF; CDR3 DNA: TGTGCCAGCAGTAGGGACAGGAGAAACACCGGGGAGCTGTTTTTT
D gene: TRBD1; J gene: TRBJ2-3; V gene: TRBV7-9; clone size: NA; CDR3 protein: CASSPRQGSSTDTQYF; CDR3 DNA: TGTGCCAGCAGCCCGCGACAGGGGTCTAGCACAGATACGCAGTATTTT
D gene: NA; J gene: TRBJ2-7; V gene: TRBV18; clone size: NA; CDR3 protein: CASSEKTGVYEQYF; CDR3 DNA: TGTGCCAGCTCAGAAAAGACAGGAGTCTACGAGCAGTACTTC
D gene: TRBD1; J gene: TRBJ1-2; V gene: TRBV19; clone size: NA; CDR3 protein: CASSGRDRDHGYTF; CDR3 DNA: TGTGCCAGTAGTGGGAGGGACAGGGACCATGGCTACACCTTC
D gene: NA; J gene: TRBJ2-3; V gene: TRBV7-2; clone size: NA; CDR3 protein: CASSSLSDTSKYF; CDR3 DNA: TGTGCCAGCAGCTCCCTCTCGGACACCTCGAAGTATTTT
D gene: NA; J gene: TRBJ2-3; V gene: TRBV2; clone size: NA; CDR3 protein: CASSPQGLYTDTQYF; CDR3 DNA: TGTGCCAGCAGCCCACAGGGATTATACACAGATACGCAGTATTTT
D gene: NA; J gene: TRBJ1-5; V gene: TRBV18; clone size: NA; CDR3 protein: CASSPGQGNQPQHF; CDR3 DNA: TGTGCCAGCTCACCAGGGCAGGGAAATCAGCCCCAGCATTTT
D gene: NA; J gene: TRBJ1-1; V gene: TRBV29-1; clone size: NA; CDR3 protein: CSVDSGSGTEAFF; CDR3 DNA: TGCAGCGTTGACTCGGGGAGCGGCACTGAAGCTTTCTTT
D gene: NA; J gene: TRBJ1-3; V gene: TRBV5-1; clone size: NA; CDR3 protein: CASSAGQPGNTIYF; CDR3 DNA: TGCGCCAGCAGCGCCGGACAGCCGGGGAACACCATATATTTT
D gene: TRBD1; J gene: TRBJ2-4; V gene: TRBV9; clone size: NA; CDR3 protein: CASSVDDRGYELAKNIQYF; CDR3 DNA: TGTGCCAGCAGCGTAGATGACAGGGGATACGAGTTAGCCAAAAACATTCAGTACTTC
D gene: NA; J gene: TRBJ2-2; V gene: TRBV27; clone size: NA; CDR3 protein: CASSPRRGNGELFF; CDR3 DNA: TGTGCCAGCAGTCCGAGGAGGGGTAACGGGGAGCTGTTTTTT
D gene: TRBD1; J gene: TRBJ2-1; V gene: TRBV9; clone size: NA; CDR3 protein: CASSVGGQGFNEQFF; CDR3 DNA: TGTGCCAGCAGCGTGGGGGGACAGGGTTTCAATGAGCAGTTCTTC
D gene: TRBD2; J gene: TRBJ2-5; V gene: TRBV28; clone size: NA; CDR3 protein: CASSPPAGGWETQYF; CDR3 DNA: TGTGCCAGCAGCCCGCCAGCGGGGGGGTGGGAGACCCAGTACTTC
D gene: NA; J gene: TRBJ2-7; V gene: TRBV28; clone size: NA; CDR3 protein: CASRRDSSFYEQYF; CDR3 DNA: TGTGCCAGCAGGCGGGACAGCTCCTTCTACGAGCAGTACTTC
D gene: TRBD1; J gene: TRBJ1-4; V gene: TRBV6-5; clone size: few; CDR3 protein: CASSYSGQGAKKLFF; CDR3 DNA: TGTGCCAGCAGTTACTCCGGACAGGGGGCTAAAAAACTGTTTTTT
D gene: NA; J gene: TRBJ2-1; V gene: TRBV5-1; clone size: NA; CDR3 protein: CASSPGLQGSSYNEQFF; CDR3 DNA: TGCGCCAGCAGCCCCGGATTACAGGGCAGCTCCTACAATGAGCAGTTCTTC
D gene: NA; J gene: TRBJ2-1; V gene: TRBV11-2; clone size: once; CDR3 protein: CASSLSTYNEQFF; CDR3 DNA: TGTGCCAGCAGCTTAAGCACCTACAATGAGCAGTTCTTC
D gene: NA; J gene: TRBJ2-7; V gene: TRBV7-8; clone size: NA; CDR3 protein: CASSLPVWGEPYYEQYF; CDR3 DNA: TGTGCCAGCAGCCTCCCGGTCTGGGGAGAGCCTTACTACGAGCAGTACTTC
D gene: TRBD2; J gene: TRBJ2-3; V gene: TRBV7-2; clone size: NA; CDR3 protein: CASSLGRGGAQDTQYF; CDR3 DNA: TGTGCCAGCAGCTTAGGGCGGGGAGGGGCACAGGATACGCAGTATTTT
D gene: NA; J gene: TRBJ2-1; V gene: TRBV29-1; clone size: few; CDR3 protein: CSVPPIGRRDEQFF; CDR3 DNA: TGCAGCGTTCCGCCGATAGGACGGAGGGATGAGCAGTTCTTC
D gene: NA; J gene: TRBJ1-2; V gene: TRBV5-6; clone size: NA; CDR3 protein: CASSTRRRGGYTF; CDR3 DNA: TGTGCCAGCAGCACCAGACGGCGGGGAGGCTACACCTTC
D gene: TRBD1; J gene: TRBJ1-2; V gene: TRBV6-1; clone size: NA; CDR3 protein: CASSLWGQGDYGYTF; CDR3 DNA: TGTGCCAGCAGTTTATGGGGACAGGGTGACTATGGCTACACCTTC
D gene: TRBD1; J gene: TRBJ2-6; V gene: TRBV2; clone size: few; CDR3 protein: CASKGQGGSGANVLTF; CDR3 DNA: TGTGCCAGCAAGGGACAGGGAGGCTCTGGGGCCAACGTCCTGACTTTC
D gene: NA; J gene: TRBJ2-3; V gene: TRBV9; clone size: NA; CDR3 protein: CASSLRTDTSTDTQYF; CDR3 DNA: TGTGCCAGCAGCCTGCGGACAGATACTAGCACAGATACGCAGTATTTT
D gene: NA; J gene: TRBJ1-6; V gene: TRBV30; clone size: NA; CDR3 protein: CAWRRMGGSSYNSPLHF; CDR3 DNA: TGTGCCTGGAGGCGTATGGGGGGAAGCTCCTATAATTCACCCCTCCACTTT
D gene: TRBD2; J gene: TRBJ2-3; V gene: TRBV2; clone size: NA; CDR3 protein: CANGERGGADTQYF; CDR3 DNA: TGTGCCAACGGGGAGCGGGGGGGGGCAGATACGCAGTATTTT
D gene: TRBD1; J gene: TRBJ2-7; V gene: TRBV18; clone size: NA; CDR3 protein: CASSPGQETYEQYF; CDR3 DNA: TGTGCCAGCTCACCAGGACAGGAGACCTACGAGCAGTACTTC
D gene: NA; J gene: TRBJ1-5; V gene: TRBV18; clone size: NA; CDR3 protein: CASSPGHSNQPQHF; CDR3 DNA: TGTGCCAGCTCACCGGGACATAGCAATCAGCCCCAGCATTTT
D gene: TRBD2; J gene: TRBJ2-5; V gene: TRBV6-5; clone size: NA; CDR3 protein: CASSYSRTSGGTQYF; CDR3 DNA: TGTGCCAGCAGTTACTCTAGGACTAGCGGTGGTACCCAGTACTTC
D gene: TRBD1; J gene: TRBJ1-5; V gene: TRBV6-1; clone size: NA; CDR3 protein: CASRTGGNQPQHF; CDR3 DNA: TGTGCCAGCAGAACAGGGGGCAATCAGCCCCAGCATTTT
D gene: NA; J gene: TRBJ2-2; V gene: TRBV5-1; clone size: NA; CDR3 protein: CASEEAGELFF; CDR3 DNA: TGCGCCAGCGAGGAGGCCGGGGAGCTGTTTTTT
D gene: NA; J gene: TRBJ2-3; V gene: TRBV12-1; clone size: NA; CDR3 protein: CASSCTPGLAGEASSTDTQYF; CDR3 DNA: TGTGCCAGCAGCTGTACCCCGGGACTAGCGGGAGAGGCCTCTAGCACAGATACGCAGTATTTT
D gene: TRBD1; J gene: TRBJ2-7; V gene: TRBV15; clone size: NA; CDR3 protein: CATSNGQGSYEQYF; CDR3 DNA: TGTGCCACCAGCAATGGACAGGGGTCCTACGAGCAGTACTTC
D gene: TRBD2; J gene: TRBJ2-1; V gene: TRBV15; clone size: NA; CDR3 protein: CATSRVRLAGYVNEQFF; CDR3 DNA: TGTGCCACCAGCAGAGTCCGACTAGCGGGATATGTCAATGAGCAGTTCTTC
D gene: NA; J gene: TRBJ2-3; V gene: TRBV10-3; clone size: NA; CDR3 protein: CAIRSGVTDTQYF; CDR3 DNA: TGTGCCATCAGGAGTGGTGTCACAGATACGCAGTATTTT
D gene: TRBD2; J gene: TRBJ2-7; V gene: TRBV6-5; clone size: NA; CDR3 protein: CASSNRLAGAYEQYF; CDR3 DNA: TGTGCCAGCAGTAATCGACTAGCGGGGGCCTACGAGCAGTACTTC
D gene: TRBD1; J gene: TRBJ2-2; V gene: TRBV6-4; clone size: NA; CDR3 protein: CASSTRGQGITGELFF; CDR3 DNA: TGTGCCAGCAGTACGAGGGGACAGGGGATCACCGGGGAGCTGTTTTTT
D gene: TRBD2; J gene: TRBJ2-2; V gene: TRBV10-2; clone size: NA; CDR3 protein: CASSESGRASGELFF; CDR3 DNA: TGCGCCAGCAGTGAGAGCGGGAGGGCCTCCGGGGAGCTGTTTTTT
D gene: NA; J gene: TRBJ2-7; V gene: TRBV5-1; clone size: NA; CDR3 protein: CASSSTETRRDEQYF; CDR3 DNA: TGCGCCAGCAGTTCGACAGAGACGAGGAGGGACGAGCAGTACTTC
D gene: TRBD2; J gene: TRBJ2-1; V gene: TRBV15; clone size: once; CDR3 protein: CATSRLPGLGYNEQFF; CDR3 DNA: TGTGCCACCAGCAGACTACCGGGACTAGGGTACAATGAGCAGTTCTTC
D gene: NA; J gene: TRBJ1-3; V gene: TRBV5-1; clone size: NA; CDR3 protein: CASSLARGLGSGNTIYF; CDR3 DNA: TGCGCCAGCAGCTTGGCCCGAGGGTTGGGCTCTGGAAACACCATATATTTT
D gene: TRBD2; J gene: TRBJ2-7; V gene: TRBV5-6; clone size: NA; CDR3 protein: CASRPKAGRSYEQYF; CDR3 DNA: TGTGCCAGCAGACCAAAAGCGGGAAGGTCCTACGAGCAGTACTTC
D gene: TRBD1; J gene: TRBJ2-3; V gene: TRBV5-6; clone size: NA; CDR3 protein: CASSRDRVTDTQYF; CDR3 DNA: TGTGCCAGCAGCCGGGACAGGGTTACAGATACGCAGTATTTT
D gene: NA; J gene: TRBJ2-7; V gene: TRBV7-8; clone size: NA; CDR3 protein: CASSFRLLQDDEQYF; CDR3 DNA: TGTGCCAGCAGCTTCCGGCTATTACAGGACGACGAGCAGTACTTC